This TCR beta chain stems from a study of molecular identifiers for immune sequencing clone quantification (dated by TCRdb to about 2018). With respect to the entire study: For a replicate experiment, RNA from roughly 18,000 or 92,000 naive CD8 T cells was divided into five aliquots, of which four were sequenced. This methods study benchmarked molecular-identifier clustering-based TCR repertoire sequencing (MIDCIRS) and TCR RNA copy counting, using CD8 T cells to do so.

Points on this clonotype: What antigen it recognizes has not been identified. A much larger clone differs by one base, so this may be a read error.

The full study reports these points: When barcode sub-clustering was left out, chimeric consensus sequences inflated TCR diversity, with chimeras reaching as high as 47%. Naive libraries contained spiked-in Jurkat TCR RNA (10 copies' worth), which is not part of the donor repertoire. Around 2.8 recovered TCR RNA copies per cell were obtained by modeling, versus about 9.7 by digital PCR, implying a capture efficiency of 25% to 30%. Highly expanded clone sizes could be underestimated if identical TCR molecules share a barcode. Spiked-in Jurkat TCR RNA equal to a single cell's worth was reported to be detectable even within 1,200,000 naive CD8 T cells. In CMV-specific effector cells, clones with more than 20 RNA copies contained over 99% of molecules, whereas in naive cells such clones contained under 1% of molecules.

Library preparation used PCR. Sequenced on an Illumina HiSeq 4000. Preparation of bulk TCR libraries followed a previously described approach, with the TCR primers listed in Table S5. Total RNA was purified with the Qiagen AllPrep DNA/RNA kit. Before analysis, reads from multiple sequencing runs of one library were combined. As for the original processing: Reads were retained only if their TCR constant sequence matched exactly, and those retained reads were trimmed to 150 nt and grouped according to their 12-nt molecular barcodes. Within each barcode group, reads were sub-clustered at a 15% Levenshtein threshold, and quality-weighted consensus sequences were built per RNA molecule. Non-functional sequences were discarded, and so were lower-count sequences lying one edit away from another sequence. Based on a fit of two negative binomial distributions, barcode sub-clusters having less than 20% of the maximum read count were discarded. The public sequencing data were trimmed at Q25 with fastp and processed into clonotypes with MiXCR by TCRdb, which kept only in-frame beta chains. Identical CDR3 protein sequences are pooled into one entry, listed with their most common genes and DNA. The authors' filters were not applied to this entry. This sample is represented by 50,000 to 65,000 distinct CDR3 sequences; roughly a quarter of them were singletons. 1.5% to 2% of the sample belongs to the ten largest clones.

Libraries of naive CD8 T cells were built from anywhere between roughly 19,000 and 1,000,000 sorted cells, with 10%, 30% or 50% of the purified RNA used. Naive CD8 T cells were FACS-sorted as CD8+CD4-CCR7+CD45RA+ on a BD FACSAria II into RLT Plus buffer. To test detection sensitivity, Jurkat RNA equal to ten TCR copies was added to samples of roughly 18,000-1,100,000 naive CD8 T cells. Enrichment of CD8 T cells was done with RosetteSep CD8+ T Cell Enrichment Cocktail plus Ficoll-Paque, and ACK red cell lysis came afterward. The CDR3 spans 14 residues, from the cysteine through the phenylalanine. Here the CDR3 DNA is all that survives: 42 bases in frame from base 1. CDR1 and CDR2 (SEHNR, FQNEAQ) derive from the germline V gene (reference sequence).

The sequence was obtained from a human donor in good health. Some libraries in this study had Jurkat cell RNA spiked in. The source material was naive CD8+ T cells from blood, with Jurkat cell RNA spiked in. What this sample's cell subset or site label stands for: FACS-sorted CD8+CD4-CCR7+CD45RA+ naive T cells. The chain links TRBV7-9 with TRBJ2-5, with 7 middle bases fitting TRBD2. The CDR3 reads CASSQRDYQEPQYF. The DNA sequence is TGTGCCAGCAGCCAGAGGGACTACCAAGAGCCCCAGTACTTC.